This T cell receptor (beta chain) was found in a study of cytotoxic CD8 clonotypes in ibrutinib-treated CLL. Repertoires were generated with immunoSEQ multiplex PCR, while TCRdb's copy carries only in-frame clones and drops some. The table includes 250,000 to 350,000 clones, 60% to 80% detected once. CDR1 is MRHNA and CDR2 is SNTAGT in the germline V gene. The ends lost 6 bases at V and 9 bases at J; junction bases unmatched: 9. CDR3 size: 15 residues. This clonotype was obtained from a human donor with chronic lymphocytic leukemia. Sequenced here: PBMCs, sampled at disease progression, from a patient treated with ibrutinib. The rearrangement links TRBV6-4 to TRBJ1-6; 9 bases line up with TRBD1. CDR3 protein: CASRARTGVGSPLHF. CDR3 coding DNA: TGTGCCAGCAGAGCCCGGACAGGGGTAGGTTCACCCCTCCACTTT.